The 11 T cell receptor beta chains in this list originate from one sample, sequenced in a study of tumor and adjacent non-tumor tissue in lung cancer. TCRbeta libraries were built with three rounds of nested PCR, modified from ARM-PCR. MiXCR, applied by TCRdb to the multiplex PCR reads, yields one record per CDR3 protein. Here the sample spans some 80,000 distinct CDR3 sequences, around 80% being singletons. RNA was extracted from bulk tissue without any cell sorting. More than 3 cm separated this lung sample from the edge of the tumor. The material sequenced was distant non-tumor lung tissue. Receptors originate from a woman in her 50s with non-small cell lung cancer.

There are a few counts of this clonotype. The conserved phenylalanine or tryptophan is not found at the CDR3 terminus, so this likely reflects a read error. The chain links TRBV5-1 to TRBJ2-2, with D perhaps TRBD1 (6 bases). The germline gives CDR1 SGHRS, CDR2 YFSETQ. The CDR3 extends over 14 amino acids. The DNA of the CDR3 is TGCGCCGGCAGCCTCGGACAGACCCCCGGGGAGCTGTTTTAT. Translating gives CAGSLGQTPGELFY.

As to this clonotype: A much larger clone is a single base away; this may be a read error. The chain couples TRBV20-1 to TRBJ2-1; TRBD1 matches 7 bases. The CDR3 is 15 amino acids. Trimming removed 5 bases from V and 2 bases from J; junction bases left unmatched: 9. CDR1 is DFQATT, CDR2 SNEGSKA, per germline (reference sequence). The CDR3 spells CSAGPYRGAYNEQFF. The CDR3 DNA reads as TGCAGTGCTGGGCCCTACAGGGGAGCCTACAATGAGCAGTTCTTC.

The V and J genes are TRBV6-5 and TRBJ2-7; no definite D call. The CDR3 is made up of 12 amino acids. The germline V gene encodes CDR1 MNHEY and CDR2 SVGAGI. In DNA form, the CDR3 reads TGTGCCAGCAGTCCTCCCAGAGGCGAGCAGTGCGTC. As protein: CASSPPRGEQCV.

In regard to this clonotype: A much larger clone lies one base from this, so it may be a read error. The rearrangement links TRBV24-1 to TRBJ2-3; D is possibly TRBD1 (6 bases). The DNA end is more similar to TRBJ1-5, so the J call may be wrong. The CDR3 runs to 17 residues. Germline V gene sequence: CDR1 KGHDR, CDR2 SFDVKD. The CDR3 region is CATSSSTSGGYTDTQHF. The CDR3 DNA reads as TGTGCCACCAGTTCTTCAACTAGCGGGGGCTACACAGATACGCAGCATTTT.

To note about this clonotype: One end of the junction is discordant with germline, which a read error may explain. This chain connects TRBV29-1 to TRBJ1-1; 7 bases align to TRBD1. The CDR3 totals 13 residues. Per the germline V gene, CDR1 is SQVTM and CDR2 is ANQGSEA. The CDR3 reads CSVLQGLNIESFF. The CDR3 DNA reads TGCAGCGTTCTACAGGGGCTTAACATTGAATCTTTCTTT. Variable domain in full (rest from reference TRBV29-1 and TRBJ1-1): SAVISQKPSRDICQRGTSLTIQCQVDSQVTMMFWYRQQPGQSLTLIATANQGSEATYESGFVIDKFPISRPNLTFSTLTVSNMSPEDSSIYLCSVLQGLNIESFFGQGTRLTVV.

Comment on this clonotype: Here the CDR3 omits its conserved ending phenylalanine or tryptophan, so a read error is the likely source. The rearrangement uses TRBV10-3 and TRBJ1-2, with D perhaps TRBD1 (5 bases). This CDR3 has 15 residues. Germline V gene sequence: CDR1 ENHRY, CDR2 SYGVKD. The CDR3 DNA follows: TGTGGCATCAGTGGCTCGTCCAGGGCGGACGGTGGCTACACCTTG. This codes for CGISGSSRADGGYTL.

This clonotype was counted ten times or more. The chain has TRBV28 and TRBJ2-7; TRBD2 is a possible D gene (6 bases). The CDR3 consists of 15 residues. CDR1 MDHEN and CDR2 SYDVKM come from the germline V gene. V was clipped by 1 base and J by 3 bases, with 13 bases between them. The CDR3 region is CASSLFGGNDYEQYF. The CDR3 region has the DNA TGTGCCAGCAGTTTATTTGGAGGGAATGACTACGAGCAGTACTTC.

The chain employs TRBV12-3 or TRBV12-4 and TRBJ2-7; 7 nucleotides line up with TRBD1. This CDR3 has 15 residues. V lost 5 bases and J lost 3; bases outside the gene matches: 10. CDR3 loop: CASSPPGQRIYEQYF. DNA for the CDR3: TGTGCCAGCAGTCCTCCGGGACAGAGGATCTACGAGCAGTACTTC.

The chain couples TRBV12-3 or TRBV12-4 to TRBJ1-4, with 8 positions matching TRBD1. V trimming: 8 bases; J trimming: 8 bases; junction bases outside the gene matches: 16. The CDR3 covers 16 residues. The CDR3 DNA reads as TGTGCCAGCCACCCCCACATAACAGGGGGACGAGAAAAACTGTTTTTT. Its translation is CASHPHITGGREKLFF.

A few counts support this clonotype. The CDR3 loop is CASRPGTGLGLSNQPQHF. The DNA for the CDR3 is TGTGCCAGCAGGCCCGGGACAGGGTTAGGTCTTAGCAATCAGCCCCAGCATTTT. The chain joins TRBV2 to TRBJ1-5; 9 bases are a match to TRBD1. Trimming took 6 bases from V and 0 from J; bases not matched to a gene: 12. Germline CDR1 SNHLY, CDR2 FYNNEI. This CDR3 has 18 residues.

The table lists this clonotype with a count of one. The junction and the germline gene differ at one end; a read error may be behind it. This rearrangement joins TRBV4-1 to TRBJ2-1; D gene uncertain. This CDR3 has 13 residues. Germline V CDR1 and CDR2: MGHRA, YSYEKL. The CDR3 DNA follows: TGCGCCAGTAGCCAAGGATTATACAATGAGCAGTTCTTC. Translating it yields CASSQGLYNEQFF.